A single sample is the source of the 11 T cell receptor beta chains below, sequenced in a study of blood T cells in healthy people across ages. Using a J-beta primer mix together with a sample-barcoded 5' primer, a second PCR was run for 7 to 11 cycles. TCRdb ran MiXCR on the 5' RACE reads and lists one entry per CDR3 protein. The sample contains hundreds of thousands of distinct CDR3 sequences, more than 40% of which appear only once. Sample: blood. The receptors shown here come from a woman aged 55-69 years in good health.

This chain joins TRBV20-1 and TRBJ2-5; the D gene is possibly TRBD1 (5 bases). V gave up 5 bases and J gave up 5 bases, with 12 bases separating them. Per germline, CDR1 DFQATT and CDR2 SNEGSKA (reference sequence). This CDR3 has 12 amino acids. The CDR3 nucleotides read TGCAGTGCTCTTTCTAAGGGGGAGACCCAGTACTTC. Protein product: CSALSKGETQYF.

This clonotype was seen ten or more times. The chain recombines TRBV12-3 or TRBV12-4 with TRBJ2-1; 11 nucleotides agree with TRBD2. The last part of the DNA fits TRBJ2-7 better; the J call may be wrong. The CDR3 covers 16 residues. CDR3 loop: CASTVTSGKSYNEQYF. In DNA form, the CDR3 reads TGTGCCAGCACCGTGACTAGCGGGAAGTCCTACAATGAGCAGTACTTC.

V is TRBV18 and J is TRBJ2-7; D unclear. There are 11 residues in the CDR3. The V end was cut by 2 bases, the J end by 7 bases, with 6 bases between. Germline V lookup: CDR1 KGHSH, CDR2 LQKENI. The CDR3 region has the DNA TGTGCCAGCTCACCATTCGATGAGCAGTACTTC. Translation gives CASSPFDEQYF.

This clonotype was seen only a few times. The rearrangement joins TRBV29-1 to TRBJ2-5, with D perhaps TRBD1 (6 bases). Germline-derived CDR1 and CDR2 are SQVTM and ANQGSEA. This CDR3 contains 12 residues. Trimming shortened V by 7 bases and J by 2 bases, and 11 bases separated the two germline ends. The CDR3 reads CSAKTGQETQYF. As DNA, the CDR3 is TGCAGCGCTAAAACAGGGCAAGAGACCCAGTACTTC.

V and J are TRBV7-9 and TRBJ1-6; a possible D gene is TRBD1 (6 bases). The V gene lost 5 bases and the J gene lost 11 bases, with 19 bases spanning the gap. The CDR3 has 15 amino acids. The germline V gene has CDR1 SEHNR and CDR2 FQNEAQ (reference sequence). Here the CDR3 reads CASSPGTSTGPPLHF. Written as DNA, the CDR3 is TGTGCCAGCAGCCCCGGGACCTCGACAGGTCCACCCCTCCACTTT.

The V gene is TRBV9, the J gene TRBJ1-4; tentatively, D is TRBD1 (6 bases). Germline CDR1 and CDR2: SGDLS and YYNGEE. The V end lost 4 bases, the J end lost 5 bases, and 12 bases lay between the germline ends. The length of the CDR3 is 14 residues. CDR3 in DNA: TGTGCCAGCAGCCGGGACACCATAAATGAAAAACTGTTTTTT. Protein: CASSRDTINEKLFF.

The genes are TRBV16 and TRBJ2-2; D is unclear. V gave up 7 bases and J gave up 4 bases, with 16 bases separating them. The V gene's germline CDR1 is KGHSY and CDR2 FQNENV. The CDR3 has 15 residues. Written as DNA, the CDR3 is TGTGCCAGCAAGAACCTCGGTGATCCCACCGGGGAGCTGTTTTTT. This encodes CASKNLGDPTGELFF.

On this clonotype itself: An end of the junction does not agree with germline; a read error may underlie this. The CDR3 reads CASSLLPTRAGGLFF. DNA for the CDR3: TGCGCCAGCAGCTTGCTCCCCACGCGGGCCGGGGGGCTGTTTTTT. V is TRBV5-1 and J is TRBJ2-2; D is possibly TRBD2 (6 bases). Looked up from germline, CDR1 is SGHRS and CDR2 is YFSETQ. This CDR3 comprises 15 residues.

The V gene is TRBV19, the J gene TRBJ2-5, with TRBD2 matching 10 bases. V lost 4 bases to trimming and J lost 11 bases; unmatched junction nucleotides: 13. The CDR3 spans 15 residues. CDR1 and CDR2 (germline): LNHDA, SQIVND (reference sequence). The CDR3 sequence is CASSRNGLAVGEQYF. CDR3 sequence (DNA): TGTGCCAGTAGTAGGAACGGACTAGCGGTGGGTGAGCAGTACTTC. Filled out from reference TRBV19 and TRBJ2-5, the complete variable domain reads DGGITQSPKYLFRKEGQNVTLSCEQNLNHDAMYWYRQDPGQGLRLIYYSQIVNDFQKGDIAEGYSVSREKKESFPLTVTSAQKNPTAFYLCASSRNGLAVGEQYFGPGTRLLVL.

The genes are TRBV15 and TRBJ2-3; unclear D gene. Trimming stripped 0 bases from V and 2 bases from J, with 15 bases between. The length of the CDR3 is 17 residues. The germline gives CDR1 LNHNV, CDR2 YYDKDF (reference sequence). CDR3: CATSRDTGMADTDTQYF. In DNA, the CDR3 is TGTGCCACCAGCAGAGATACTGGAATGGCTGACACAGATACGCAGTATTTT.

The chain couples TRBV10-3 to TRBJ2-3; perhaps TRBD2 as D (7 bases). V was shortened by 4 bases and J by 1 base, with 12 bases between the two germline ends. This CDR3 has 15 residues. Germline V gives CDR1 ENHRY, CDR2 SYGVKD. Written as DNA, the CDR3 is TGTGCCATCAGTGGGGGGCTAGCGGGCACAGATACGCAGTATTTT. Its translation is CAISGGLAGTDTQYF.